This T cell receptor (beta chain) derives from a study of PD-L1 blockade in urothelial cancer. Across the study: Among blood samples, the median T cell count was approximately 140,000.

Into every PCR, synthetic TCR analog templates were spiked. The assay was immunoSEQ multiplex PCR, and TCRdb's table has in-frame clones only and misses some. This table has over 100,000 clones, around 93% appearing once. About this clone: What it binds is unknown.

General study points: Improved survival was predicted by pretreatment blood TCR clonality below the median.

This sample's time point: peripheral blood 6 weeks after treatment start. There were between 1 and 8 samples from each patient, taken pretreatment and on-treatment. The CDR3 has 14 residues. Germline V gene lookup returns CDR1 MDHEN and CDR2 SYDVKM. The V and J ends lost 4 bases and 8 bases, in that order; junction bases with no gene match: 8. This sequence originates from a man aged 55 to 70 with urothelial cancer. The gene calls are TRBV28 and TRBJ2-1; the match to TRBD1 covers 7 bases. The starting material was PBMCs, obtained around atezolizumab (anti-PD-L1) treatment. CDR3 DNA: TGTGCCAGCAGTTCAGGGGGTTTGTTTGATGAGCAGTTCTTC. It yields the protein CASSSGGLFDEQFF.